These T cell receptor beta chains were read from a single sample in a study of long-term antiretroviral therapy in people with HIV. Clones were read by immunoSEQ multiplex PCR, and TCRdb kept only the in-frame ones, dropping some. The table includes 35,000 to 45,000 clones, about four fifths detected once. The starting material was unsorted PBMCs, obtained 1 year after starting antiretroviral therapy. The source is a man between 18 and 35 years old with HIV. CDR3s leave out the opening cysteine and the closing phenylalanine or tryptophan.

>TRBV5-4|TRBJ1-1
ASSLPGRTEAF
>TRBV9|TRBJ2-1
ASSESRDRVSGEQF
>TRBV6-1|TRBJ2-7
ASSLGQGTYEQY
>TRBV25-1|TRBJ2-1
ASSEWGAREQF
>TRBV27|TRBJ1-2
ASSSRDRLGVGYT
>TRBV4-1|TRBJ2-1
ASSPLGVASGRQSYNEQF
>TRBV5-1|TRBJ1-1
ASSLVWDRGSEAF
>TRBV9|TRBJ1-1
ASSVDVDGGAF
>TRBV15|TRBJ2-1
ATSRDRSTAYNEQF
>TRBV7-9|TRBJ2-3
ASSLVRTSGRMLDTQY
>TRBV11-2|TRBJ2-3
ASSASGGAIDTQY
>TRBV19|TRBJ2-7
ASSIVRETAYEQY
>TRBV27|TRBJ1-5
ASSSILNQPQH
>TRBV5-4|TRBJ1-6
ASSPRDRDNSPLH
>TRBV7-8|TRBJ2-7
ASSLVWSSEQY
>TRBV5-1|TRBJ2-7
ASSLVGGSYEQY
>TRBV9|TRBJ2-1
ASSVEWRGTSGGVGQF
>TRBV6-1|TRBJ1-1
ASRGDRGWVEAF
>TRBV10-3|TRBJ1-3
ATTELGNTIY
>TRBV7-2|TRBJ2-1
ASSGTAYNEQF
>TRBV9|TRBJ1-1
ASSVGQGNAEAF
>TRBV28|TRBJ2-7
ASTPDRFYEQY
>TRBV7-8|TRBJ2-1
ASSPRGGPYNEQF
>TRBV21-1|TRBJ2-1
ASSKTRRPYNEQF
>TRBV19|TRBJ1-4
ASSIGIPEKLF
>TRBV9|TRBJ2-5
ASSDPGQGAGETQY
>TRBV15|TRBJ1-4
ATSAFEDNFEKLF
>TRBV28|TRBJ1-2
ASSLGLGNYGYT
>TRBV1|TRBJ2-5
TSSQRTTGKETQY
>TRBV19|TRBJ1-5
ASNFDVLYSNQPQH
>TRBV5-1|TRBJ1-2
ASSSMTSNYGYT
>TRBV4-3|TRBJ2-3
ASSQDVSDTQY
>TRBV27|TRBJ2-1
ASSLGTHYNEQF
>TRBV7-3|TRBJ2-7
ASSLLGGPYEQY
>TRBV28|TRBJ2-7
ASSESYEQY
>TRBV7-6|TRBJ2-7
ASSLGSSSYEQY
>TRBV14|TRBJ2-2
ASSQDEFYTGELF
>TRBV5-1|TRBJ2-5
ASSWGSGRASSQETQY
>TRBV18|TRBJ1-5
ASSNQYRGVGQPQH
>TRBV7-9|TRBJ2-7
ASSFPLRGGDEQY
>TRBV19|TRBJ2-5
ASSIGGRALGETQY
>TRBV27|TRBJ2-3
ASSPLTGGPLPGQY
>TRBV7-9|TRBJ2-1
ASSSTFSGREVGEQF
>TRBV10-3|TRBJ1-1
AISGGQVLMNTEAF
>TRBV7-6|TRBJ2-6
ASSLGSSGANVLT
>TRBV29-1|TRBJ2-3
SVEEWGGGHRRGTDTQY
>TRBV11-2|TRBJ2-5
ASSDLDTAERTQY
>TRBV27|TRBJ2-1
ASPTPGQASYNEQF
>TRBV7-9|TRBJ2-3
ASSQKGGTDTQY
>TRBV7-8|TRBJ2-7
ASTGRGETYEQY